These T cell receptor beta chains were read from a single sample in a study of T cells in localized non-small cell lung cancer. The data were produced by immunoSEQ multiplex PCR, yet TCRdb's version contains in-frame clones alone and is incomplete. The table records around 41,000 clones, about 88% of them present only once. The sample consisted of peripheral blood, taken before any cancer treatment. Receptors were obtained from a woman aged 18-55 years with stage III lung adenocarcinoma. Each CDR3 is given with its conserved first and last residue. The D gene is left open where the match is weak. Expanded clones are given a class, and other clones once, few, many or no size at all.

d_call: -
clone_size: -
v_call: TRBV7-8
j_call: TRBJ2-3
cdr3_length: 14
cdr3_aa: CACRREVDTDTQYF
cdr3_nt: TGTGCCTGTAGGCGGGAAGTGGACACAGATACGCAGTATTTT

d_call: -
clone_size: -
v_call: TRBV2
j_call: TRBJ2-2
cdr3_length: 14
cdr3_aa: CASSDARNTGELFF
cdr3_nt: TGTGCCAGCAGTGACGCCCGAAACACCGGGGAGCTGTTTTTT

d_call: -
clone_size: -
v_call: TRBV2
j_call: TRBJ2-7
cdr3_length: 16
cdr3_aa: CASSEALRVGGNEQYF
cdr3_nt: TGTGCCAGCAGTGAAGCGCTCCGGGTAGGAGGAAACGAGCAGTACTTC

d_call: -
clone_size: -
v_call: TRBV2
j_call: TRBJ2-2
cdr3_length: 12
cdr3_aa: CASPDFTGELFF
cdr3_nt: TGTGCCAGCCCGGACTTCACCGGGGAGCTGTTTTTT

d_call: -
clone_size: -
v_call: TRBV4-3
j_call: TRBJ2-2
cdr3_length: 11
cdr3_aa: CASSQDQELFF
cdr3_nt: TGCGCCAGCAGCCAGGATCAGGAGCTGTTTTTT

d_call: -
clone_size: -
v_call: TRBV7-6
j_call: TRBJ2-1
cdr3_length: 14
cdr3_aa: CASSFTQEGNEQFF
cdr3_nt: TGTGCCAGCAGCTTTACACAGGAGGGGAATGAGCAGTTCTTC

d_call: -
clone_size: -
v_call: TRBV25-1
j_call: TRBJ1-5
cdr3_length: 16
cdr3_aa: CASSEKPPCRDQPQHF
cdr3_nt: TGTGCCAGCAGTGAAAAGCCGCCATGTCGCGATCAGCCCCAGCATTTT

d_call: -
clone_size: -
v_call: TRBV7-9
j_call: TRBJ1-6
cdr3_length: 15
cdr3_aa: CASSQRPIEDSPLHF
cdr3_nt: TGTGCCAGCAGCCAAAGGCCCATAGAGGATTCACCCCTCCACTTT

d_call: -
clone_size: once
v_call: TRBV6-1
j_call: TRBJ1-5
cdr3_length: 14
cdr3_aa: CASRPRGGRQPQHF
cdr3_nt: TGTGCCAGCAGGCCCAGGGGAGGAAGGCAGCCCCAGCATTTT

d_call: -
clone_size: -
v_call: TRBV13
j_call: TRBJ1-6
cdr3_length: 14
cdr3_aa: CASSLSVGNSPLHF
cdr3_nt: TGTGCCAGCAGCTTATCCGTTGGGAATTCACCCCTCCACTTT

d_call: TRBD1
clone_size: -
v_call: TRBV5-1
j_call: TRBJ1-4
cdr3_length: 14
cdr3_aa: CASSEGPGGEKLFF
cdr3_nt: TGCGCCAGCAGCGAGGGGCCAGGGGGCGAAAAACTGTTTTTT

d_call: TRBD1
clone_size: -
v_call: TRBV6-1
j_call: TRBJ1-4
cdr3_length: 14
cdr3_aa: CASTQTGESGKLFF
cdr3_nt: TGTGCCAGCACGCAGACAGGGGAAAGTGGAAAACTGTTTTTT

d_call: -
clone_size: -
v_call: TRBV5-1
j_call: TRBJ2-2
cdr3_length: 12
cdr3_aa: CASRGEAGELFF
cdr3_nt: TGCGCCAGCCGTGGGGAGGCCGGGGAGCTGTTTTTT

d_call: -
clone_size: once
v_call: TRBV6-1
j_call: TRBJ2-6
cdr3_length: 14
cdr3_aa: CATQPGHGSNVLTF
cdr3_nt: TGTGCCACGCAGCCAGGGCACGGGTCCAACGTCCTGACTTTC

d_call: -
clone_size: -
v_call: TRBV6-1
j_call: TRBJ1-4
cdr3_length: 13
cdr3_aa: CASIKATNEKLFF
cdr3_nt: TGTGCCAGCATAAAAGCAACTAATGAAAAACTGTTTTTT

d_call: -
clone_size: once
v_call: TRBV14
j_call: TRBJ1-2
cdr3_length: 13
cdr3_aa: CASSQVASYGYTF
cdr3_nt: TGTGCCAGCAGCCAAGTGGCCTCTTATGGCTACACCTTC

d_call: TRBD2
clone_size: once
v_call: TRBV6-1
j_call: TRBJ2-3
cdr3_length: 18
cdr3_aa: CASSEVGSSGGGTDTQYF
cdr3_nt: TGTGCCAGCAGTGAAGTGGGATCTAGCGGGGGAGGCACAGATACGCAGTATTTT

d_call: -
clone_size: few
v_call: TRBV19
j_call: TRBJ2-3
cdr3_length: 16
cdr3_aa: CASSVDWTGGTDTQYF
cdr3_nt: TGTGCCAGTAGCGTAGACTGGACGGGGGGCACAGATACGCAGTATTTT

d_call: -
clone_size: -
v_call: TRBV4-1
j_call: TRBJ1-2
cdr3_length: 13
cdr3_aa: CASSQGGLYGYTF
cdr3_nt: TGCGCCAGCAGCCAGGGAGGATTATATGGCTACACCTTC

d_call: -
clone_size: -
v_call: TRBV7-9
j_call: TRBJ1-1
cdr3_length: 15
cdr3_aa: CASSIDRTLGTEAFF
cdr3_nt: TGTGCCAGCAGCATCGACAGAACCCTGGGCACTGAAGCTTTCTTT

d_call: -
clone_size: -
v_call: TRBV7-2
j_call: TRBJ2-7
cdr3_length: 12
cdr3_aa: CASSLNSYEQYF
cdr3_nt: TGTGCCAGCAGCCTAAACAGCTACGAGCAGTACTTC

d_call: -
clone_size: few
v_call: TRBV21-1
j_call: TRBJ2-5
cdr3_length: 14
cdr3_aa: CASPSGLNQETQYF
cdr3_nt: TGTGCCAGCCCTTCAGGGCTAAACCAAGAGACCCAGTACTTC

d_call: -
clone_size: -
v_call: TRBV2
j_call: TRBJ2-1
cdr3_length: 11
cdr3_aa: CASSSYNEQFF
cdr3_nt: TGTGCCAGCAGTTCCTACAATGAGCAGTTCTTC

d_call: TRBD2
clone_size: -
v_call: TRBV25-1
j_call: TRBJ2-5
cdr3_length: 17
cdr3_aa: CASSDDFRTGGKETQYF
cdr3_nt: TGTGCCAGCAGTGACGATTTCCGAACGGGGGGAAAAGAGACCCAGTACTTC

d_call: TRBD1
clone_size: once
v_call: TRBV30
j_call: TRBJ1-5
cdr3_length: 13
cdr3_aa: CAWSVTGDQPQHF
cdr3_nt: TGTGCCTGGAGTGTAACAGGGGATCAGCCCCAGCATTTT

d_call: -
clone_size: -
v_call: TRBV18
j_call: TRBJ1-2
cdr3_length: 14
cdr3_aa: CASSLPGLTGGYTF
cdr3_nt: TGTGCCAGCTCACTACCGGGACTGACGGGAGGCTACACCTTC

d_call: -
clone_size: -
v_call: TRBV2
j_call: TRBJ2-7
cdr3_length: 13
cdr3_aa: CASKGPEYYEQYF
cdr3_nt: TGTGCCAGCAAAGGTCCAGAATACTACGAGCAGTACTTC

d_call: -
clone_size: -
v_call: TRBV6-1
j_call: TRBJ1-5
cdr3_length: 15
cdr3_aa: CASSESSHGSQPQHF
cdr3_nt: TGTGCCAGCAGTGAAAGCTCTCACGGAAGTCAGCCCCAGCATTTT

d_call: TRBD1
clone_size: -
v_call: TRBV18
j_call: TRBJ1-1
cdr3_length: 15
cdr3_aa: CASSETGGSNTETFF
cdr3_nt: TGTGCCAGCTCAGAGACAGGGGGCTCGAACACTGAAACTTTCTTT

d_call: TRBD1
clone_size: few
v_call: TRBV6-4
j_call: TRBJ1-2
cdr3_length: 14
cdr3_aa: CASRPTGDHYGYTF
cdr3_nt: TGTGCCAGCAGGCCGACAGGGGACCACTATGGCTACACCTTC

d_call: TRBD1
clone_size: -
v_call: TRBV5-6
j_call: TRBJ2-1
cdr3_length: 15
cdr3_aa: CASSLPTGFGNEQFF
cdr3_nt: TGTGCCAGCAGCCTACCGACAGGGTTCGGCAATGAGCAGTTCTTC

d_call: -
clone_size: -
v_call: TRBV6-1
j_call: TRBJ1-2
cdr3_length: 14
cdr3_aa: CASSEAGTVNGYTF
cdr3_nt: TGTGCCAGCAGTGAAGCCGGGACGGTCAATGGCTACACCTTC

d_call: -
clone_size: -
v_call: TRBV14
j_call: TRBJ2-1
cdr3_length: 13
cdr3_aa: CASSQEPGSEQFF
cdr3_nt: TGTGCCAGCAGCCAAGAACCAGGTTCTGAGCAGTTCTTC

d_call: -
clone_size: -
v_call: TRBV11-1
j_call: TRBJ1-1
cdr3_length: 14
cdr3_aa: CASSRDALNTEAFF
cdr3_nt: TGTGCCAGCAGCCGGGACGCCTTGAACACTGAAGCTTTCTTT

d_call: -
clone_size: once
v_call: TRBV19
j_call: TRBJ1-6
cdr3_length: 13
cdr3_aa: CASSTTYNSPLHF
cdr3_nt: TGTGCCAGTAGTACCACCTATAATTCACCCCTCCACTTT

d_call: -
clone_size: few
v_call: TRBV19
j_call: TRBJ1-5
cdr3_length: 16
cdr3_aa: CASGRRDSYSNQPQHF
cdr3_nt: TGTGCCAGCGGCCGGCGAGACAGCTATAGCAATCAGCCCCAGCATTTT

d_call: TRBD2
clone_size: -
v_call: TRBV6-6
j_call: TRBJ2-1
cdr3_length: 14
cdr3_aa: CASMGGGRYNEQFF
cdr3_nt: TGTGCCAGCATGGGCGGGGGGCGGTACAATGAGCAGTTCTTC

d_call: -
clone_size: -
v_call: TRBV7-3
j_call: TRBJ1-6
cdr3_length: 13
cdr3_aa: CASSLQGDSPLHF
cdr3_nt: TGTGCCAGCAGCTTACAGGGAGACTCACCCCTCCACTTT

d_call: -
clone_size: -
v_call: TRBV6-4
j_call: TRBJ2-3
cdr3_length: 15
cdr3_aa: CASSPVGSEADTQYF
cdr3_nt: TGTGCCAGCAGCCCAGTGGGTAGCGAGGCAGATACGCAGTATTTT

d_call: -
clone_size: -
v_call: TRBV18
j_call: TRBJ1-5
cdr3_length: 15
cdr3_aa: CASSPSGYYNQPQHF
cdr3_nt: TGTGCCAGCTCACCGTCGGGGTATTACAATCAGCCCCAGCATTTT

d_call: -
clone_size: -
v_call: TRBV7-9
j_call: TRBJ2-3
cdr3_length: 12
cdr3_aa: CASSPRTDTQYF
cdr3_nt: TGTGCCAGCAGCCCTCGCACAGATACGCAGTATTTT

d_call: -
clone_size: -
v_call: TRBV6-1
j_call: TRBJ2-4
cdr3_length: 15
cdr3_aa: CASSTMATDRNIQYF
cdr3_nt: TGTGCCAGCAGTACCATGGCGACAGACCGAAACATTCAGTACTTC

d_call: -
clone_size: -
v_call: TRBV30
j_call: TRBJ2-1
cdr3_length: 13
cdr3_aa: CAWNLGSYNEQFF
cdr3_nt: TGTGCCTGGAATCTGGGATCCTACAATGAGCAGTTCTTC

d_call: TRBD2
clone_size: -
v_call: TRBV5-1
j_call: TRBJ2-5
cdr3_length: 16
cdr3_aa: CASSLVVAGYQETQYF
cdr3_nt: TGCGCCAGCAGCTTGGTGGTAGCGGGGTACCAAGAGACCCAGTACTTC

d_call: -
clone_size: -
v_call: TRBV30
j_call: TRBJ2-2
cdr3_length: 15
cdr3_aa: CAWSVGRITTGELFF
cdr3_nt: TGTGCCTGGAGTGTGGGACGGATTACAACCGGGGAGCTGTTTTTT

d_call: TRBD1
clone_size: -
v_call: TRBV7-9
j_call: TRBJ2-5
cdr3_length: 15
cdr3_aa: CASSPPGQGFETQYF
cdr3_nt: TGTGCCAGCAGCCCACCCGGACAGGGCTTTGAGACCCAGTACTTC

d_call: -
clone_size: -
v_call: TRBV9
j_call: TRBJ2-1
cdr3_length: 16
cdr3_aa: CASSVGGLNSYNEQFF
cdr3_nt: TGTGCCAGCAGCGTTGGGGGGCTGAACTCCTACAATGAGCAGTTCTTC

d_call: -
clone_size: -
v_call: TRBV5-1
j_call: TRBJ1-1
cdr3_length: 13
cdr3_aa: CASSLGMGTEAFF
cdr3_nt: -

d_call: TRBD1
clone_size: once
v_call: TRBV9
j_call: TRBJ2-1
cdr3_length: 15
cdr3_aa: CASSVQGALSNEQFF
cdr3_nt: TGTGCCAGCAGCGTACAGGGGGCGTTAAGCAATGAGCAGTTCTTC

d_call: -
clone_size: once
v_call: TRBV10-1
j_call: TRBJ2-5
cdr3_length: 12
cdr3_aa: CASSERQETQYF
cdr3_nt: TGCGCCAGCAGTGAGCGGCAAGAGACCCAGTACTTC

d_call: -
clone_size: -
v_call: TRBV19
j_call: TRBJ1-2
cdr3_length: 13
cdr3_aa: CASSIDRSYGYTF
cdr3_nt: TGTGCCAGTAGTATAGATCGGTCGTATGGCTACACCTTC

d_call: -
clone_size: -
v_call: TRBV9
j_call: TRBJ2-1
cdr3_length: 16
cdr3_aa: CASSPNDRNPYNEQFF
cdr3_nt: TGTGCCAGCAGCCCCAACGACAGAAACCCCTACAATGAGCAGTTCTTC

d_call: -
clone_size: -
v_call: TRBV7-2
j_call: TRBJ1-5
cdr3_length: 15
cdr3_aa: CASSLVASSNQPQHF
cdr3_nt: TGTGCCAGCAGCTTAGTCGCGAGTAGCAATCAGCCCCAGCATTTT

d_call: -
clone_size: -
v_call: TRBV19
j_call: TRBJ2-3
cdr3_length: 12
cdr3_aa: CASSIGGDTQYF
cdr3_nt: TGTGCCAGTAGTATAGGGGGAGATACGCAGTATTTT

d_call: -
clone_size: -
v_call: TRBV5-4
j_call: TRBJ2-7
cdr3_length: 12
cdr3_aa: CASSPDSSVLLF
cdr3_nt: TGTGCCAGCAGCCCCGATTCTAGCGTGCTCTTATTC

d_call: TRBD2
clone_size: -
v_call: TRBV19
j_call: TRBJ2-5
cdr3_length: 16
cdr3_aa: CASSVGTSGESETQYF
cdr3_nt: TGTGCCAGTAGTGTCGGGACTAGCGGGGAGTCAGAGACCCAGTACTTC